Ten or more counts support the clone carrying this T cell receptor (beta chain). As yet, its antigen is unknown. This specimen belongs to a study of T cells after yellow fever vaccination. Points from the study as a whole: A large majority of primary-vaccination clones showed up again after the booster (approximately 95% CD4, around 90% CD8).

Conversion of TCR transcripts into cDNA relied on 5'RACE template switching, which added a universal primer site and UMIs. Using its own MiXCR run on the 5' RACE reads, TCRdb lists one record per CDR3 protein. In the table there are around 100,000 distinct CDR3 sequences, 6.5% to 9% of which are singletons. The germline gives CDR1 DFQATT, CDR2 SNEGSKA (reference sequence). The CDR3 spans 11 residues. Trimming pared 6 bases from V and 5 bases from J, leaving 10 bases between. This sequence was found in a man in his thirties or forties who received the YFV17D yellow fever vaccine. The material was CD8+ T cells sorted from PBMCs, obtained 45 days after the yellow fever booster vaccination. The chain couples TRBV20-1 to TRBJ2-5; D gene ambiguous. CDR3 nucleotides: TGCAGTGCCGAGCGATGGGAGACCCAGTACTTC. It specifies CSAERWETQYF.